The 4 T cell receptor beta chains below were found in one sample sequenced in a study of blood T cells in healthy people across ages. Primers used in a second PCR of roughly 7 to 12 cycles were a sample-barcoded 5' primer and a J-beta primer mix. MiXCR, run by TCRdb on the 5' RACE reads, gives a single entry per CDR3 protein. The sample carries 1.5 million to 2 million distinct CDR3 sequences, 28% recorded once. Sequences were obtained from blood. All receptors derive from a woman younger than 45 in good health.

This clonotype was detected only a few times. A much bigger clone sits one base away, suggesting this may be a read error. The V gene is TRBV7-2, the J gene TRBJ2-5, with TRBD2 as a possible D gene (6 bases). Trimming pared 3 bases from V and 4 bases from J, leaving 12 bases between. This CDR3 is built from 14 residues. From germline, CDR1 is SGHTA and CDR2 FQGNSA. The CDR3 region is CASSFYGGGETQYF. The DNA of the CDR3 is TGTGCCAGCAGCTTTTACGGGGGTGGAGAGACCCAGTACTTC.

The V call is TRBV7-9, the J call TRBJ2-5, with D unresolved. CDR1 SEHNR and CDR2 FQNEAQ come from the germline V gene (reference sequence). V lost 2 bases and J 5 bases, leaving 12 bases between the germline ends. The CDR3 covers 14 residues. The DNA of the CDR3 is TGTGCCAGCAGCTTAACCAATAATCCGGAGACCCAGTACTTC. Protein product: CASSLTNNPETQYF.

V is TRBV7-2 and J is TRBJ2-5; D possibly corresponds to TRBD2 (6 bases). The CDR3 consists of 14 residues. CDR1 and CDR2 (germline): SGHTA, FQGNSA. V lost 9 bases, J lost 4 bases, and 18 bases lay in between. The CDR3 sequence is CASRPGVEVETQYF. The DNA of the CDR3 is TGTGCCAGTCGACCGGGGGTCGAAGTAGAGACCCAGTACTTC.

The chain links TRBV3-1 to TRBJ1-1; D is unclear. The germline gives CDR1 LGHDT, CDR2 YNNKEL (reference sequence). The CDR3 is 12 amino acids. V gave up 0 bases and J gave up 7 bases, with 6 bases separating them. CDR3 nucleotides: TGTGCCAGCAGCCAAGAATACGGTGAAGCTTTCTTT. This sequence encodes CASSQEYGEAFF.